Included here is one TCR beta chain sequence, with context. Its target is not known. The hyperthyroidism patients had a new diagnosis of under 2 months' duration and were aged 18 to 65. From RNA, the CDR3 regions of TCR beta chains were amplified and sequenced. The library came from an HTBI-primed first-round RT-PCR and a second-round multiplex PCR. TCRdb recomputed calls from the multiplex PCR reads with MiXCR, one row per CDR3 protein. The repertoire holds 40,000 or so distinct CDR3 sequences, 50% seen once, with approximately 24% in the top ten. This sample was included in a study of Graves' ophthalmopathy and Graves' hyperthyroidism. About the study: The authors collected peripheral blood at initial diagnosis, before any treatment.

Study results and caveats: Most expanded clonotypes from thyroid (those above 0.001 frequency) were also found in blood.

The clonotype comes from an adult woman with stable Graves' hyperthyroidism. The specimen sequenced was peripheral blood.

CDR3 region: CASSWTGGAADYTF. The CDR3 bases are TGTGCCAGCAGCTGGACAGGGGGCGCGGCAGACTACACCTTC. The rearrangement links TRBV5-8 to TRBJ1-2; 11 bases align to TRBD1. The V gene's germline CDR1 is SGHTS and CDR2 YDEGEE. CDR3 size: 14 residues. With V trimmed by 3 bases and J by 10 bases, 8 bases remained unmatched.